This T cell receptor beta chain appears in the sequencing data of a study of blood T cells in healthy people across ages. Study outcomes and limitations: Getting older went along with TCR beta diversity per million T cells dropping roughly linearly.

The CDR3 contains 16 residues. Germline lookup yields CDR1 SGDLS and CDR2 YYNGEE. Together with a sample-barcoded 5' primer, a J-beta primer mix was included in a second PCR lasting roughly 6 to 12 cycles. From the 5' RACE reads, TCRdb called clonotypes with MiXCR, one entry per CDR3 protein. The sample includes hundreds of thousands of distinct CDR3 sequences, approximately 48% of them seen just once. Worth noting for this clonotype: Antigen: not known. The junction does not match germline at one end; this may be a read error.

This chain links TRBV9 with TRBJ2-6; unclear D gene. The source of this sequence is a man aged 60 to 69 in good health. Sequences were obtained from blood. CDR3 sequence reads: CASSVEGFSGANVLTF. CDR3 nucleotides: TGTGCCAGCAGTGTAGAAGGGTTCTCTGGGGCCAACGTCCTGACTTTC.